This passage covers 30 T cell receptor beta chains from one sample sequenced in a study of blood T cell repertoires in COVID-19. Clones were sequenced by immunoSEQ multiplex PCR, and TCRdb holds only the in-frame ones, with some missing. The sample yields just over 80,000 clones, roughly 76% seen once. Material for sequencing was peripheral blood. The receptor set was obtained from a woman aged 80 or over with active or convalescent COVID-19.

The rearrangement links TRBV27 to TRBJ1-6; the match to TRBD1 covers 10 bases. The CDR3 loop spans 14 amino acids. CDR1 and CDR2 from the germline V gene are MNHEY and SMNVEV (reference sequence). V was pared by 6 bases and J by 13 bases, with 9 bases of the junction left unmatched. The CDR3 coding sequence is TGTGCCAGCAGGCCTTGGGACAGGGGCTTTCCCCTCCACTTT. Its protein product is CASRPWDRGFPLHF.

The V call is TRBV4-3, the J call TRBJ1-3; TRBD1 is a possible D gene (5 bases). This CDR3 contains 16 residues. V shed 0 bases and J shed 0 bases, with 9 bases lying between them. Germline CDR1 reads LGHNA; CDR2 reads YSLEER. The CDR3 region is CASSQEGASSGNTIYF. DNA of the CDR3: TGCGCCAGCAGCCAAGAAGGGGCCTCCTCTGGAAACACCATATATTTT.

Many counts were recorded for this clone. This chain joins TRBV4-3 and TRBJ2-7, with D tentatively TRBD2 (5 bases). The germline CDR1 and CDR2 sequences are LGHNA and YSLEER. V lost 5 bases to trimming and J lost 3 bases, with 11 bases between them. The CDR3 has 13 amino acids. The CDR3 is CASSSRRGYEQYF. Written as DNA, the CDR3 is TGCGCCAGCAGCAGCCGACGGGGCTACGAGCAGTACTTC.

This clone was found a few times. This chain uses TRBV24-1 with TRBJ1-3, with D uncertain. The V end was cut by 12 bases, the J end by 1 base, with 21 bases between. CDR3 size: 16 residues. Germline V CDR1 and CDR2: KGHDR, SFDVKD. The CDR3: CAPKAGEGNSGNTIYF. CDR3 sequence (DNA): TGTGCCCCAAAAGCCGGGGAAGGGAATTCTGGAAACACCATATATTTT.

The gene calls are TRBV10-2 and TRBJ1-5; tentative D call: TRBD1 (5 bases). The V gene's germline CDR1 is WSHSY and CDR2 SAAADI. There are 12 residues in the CDR3. V dropped 6 bases and J dropped 5 bases, with 8 bases sitting between them. DNA for the CDR3: TGCGCCAGCAGGGCGGGGGATCAGCCCCAGCATTTT. This translates into CASRAGDQPQHF.

This chain joins TRBV11-2 and TRBJ1-6; D may be TRBD1 (5 bases). The CDR3 runs to 15 residues. Germline CDR1 reads SGHAT; CDR2 reads FQNNGV. Trimming shortened V by 5 bases and J by 3 bases, and 11 bases separated the two germline ends. CDR3 in amino acids: CASSQIDSYNSPLHF. CDR3 DNA sequence: TGTGCCAGCAGCCAGATAGACAGCTATAATTCACCCCTCCACTTT. Full variable domain (rest looked up from reference TRBV11-2 and TRBJ1-6): EAGVAQSPRYKIIEKRQSVAFWCNPISGHATLYWYQQILGQGPKLLIQFQNNGVVDDSQLPKDRFSAERLKGVDSTLKIQPAKLEDSAVYLCASSQIDSYNSPLHFGNGTRLTVT.

The rearrangement links TRBV5-8 to TRBJ2-1, with TRBD1 as a possible D gene (5 bases). The ends were cut back, 6 bases at V and 6 bases at J, with 13 bases in the middle. The CDR3 has 13 residues. The germline gives CDR1 SGHTS, CDR2 YDEGEE. This chain's CDR3 is CASKVDSTNEQFF. The DNA of the CDR3 is TGTGCCAGCAAGGTCGACAGTACCAATGAGCAGTTCTTC.

The chain carries TRBV4-2 and TRBJ2-5; 9 nucleotides agree with TRBD2. The V and J ends lost 4 bases and 1 base, in that order; junction bases with no gene match: 7. The germline V gene has CDR1 LGHNA and CDR2 YNFKEQ. This CDR3 has 16 residues. CDR3 DNA: TGTGCCAGCAGCCGCCAACTAGCGGGCCCCCAAGAGACCCAGTACTTC. This translates into CASSRQLAGPQETQYF.

The rearrangement uses TRBV27 and TRBJ2-1, with 7 bases identical to TRBD2. Trimming took 7 bases from V and 4 from J; bases not matched to a gene: 10. In germline, CDR1 is MNHEY, CDR2 SMNVEV (reference sequence). CDR3 length: 15 amino acids. Here the CDR3 DNA reads TGTGCCAGCACTAGGCCGGGGGGTCGTTACAATGAGCAGTTCTTC. This gives the protein CASTRPGGRYNEQFF.

This clone was seen only once. The chain carries TRBV6-2 or TRBV6-3 and TRBJ2-3, with 9 bases fitting TRBD2. Germline loops: CDR1 MNHEY, CDR2 SVGEGT. The junction had 13 bases not matched to a gene; V was cut back by 4 bases and J by 2 bases. CDR3 length: 18 amino acids. CDR3 sequence reads: CASSLPRTSDGFTDTQYF. CDR3 DNA sequence: TGTGCCAGCAGTTTGCCTCGGACTAGCGACGGATTCACAGATACGCAGTATTTT.

The chain uses TRBV5-8 and TRBJ1-1, with TRBD1 as a possible D gene (5 bases). The V gene lost 6 bases and the J gene lost 4 bases, with 16 bases spanning the gap. The CDR3 loop spans 14 amino acids. Germline V CDR1 and CDR2: SGHTS, YDEGEE. The CDR3 loop reads CASTQGYGGTEAFF. CDR3 nucleotides: TGTGCCAGCACCCAGGGCTACGGTGGCACTGAAGCTTTCTTT.

The V and J genes are TRBV5-1 and TRBJ2-7; D is ambiguous. The germline gives CDR1 SGHRS, CDR2 YFSETQ. The CDR3 totals 14 residues. V shed 0 bases and J shed 0 bases, with 7 bases lying between them. The CDR3 reads CASSLGTSSYEQYF. CDR3 nucleotide sequence: TGCGCCAGCAGCTTGGGCACGAGCTCCTACGAGCAGTACTTC.

The rearrangement joins TRBV7-2 to TRBJ1-1; a possible D gene is TRBD1 (5 bases). The germline V gene has CDR1 SGHTA and CDR2 FQGNSA. The CDR3 spans 15 residues. V was trimmed by 0 bases and J by 1 base, leaving 9 bases between them. In DNA, the CDR3 is TGTGCCAGCAGCTTAGCAGGGGCAGGGAACACTGAAGCTTTCTTT. Amino acid sequence: CASSLAGAGNTEAFF. Based on the CDR3 plus reference TRBV7-2 and TRBJ1-1, the full variable domain is GAGVSQSPSNKVTEKGKDVELRCDPISGHTALYWYRQSLGQGLEFLIYFQGNSAPDKSGLPSDRFSAERTGGSVSTLTIQRTQQEDSAVYLCASSLAGAGNTEAFFGQGTRLTVV.

This clone was observed once. The chain recombines TRBV9 with TRBJ2-3; tentatively, D is TRBD2 (5 bases). Germline values: CDR1 SGDLS, CDR2 YYNGEE. Trimming left V 0 bases short and J 0 bases short, with 11 bases between. The CDR3 sequence is 16 residues long. The CDR3 bases are TGTGCCAGCAGCGTAGCTCCCGGGGTTAGCACAGATACGCAGTATTTT. It translates to CASSVAPGVSTDTQYF. Supplemented by reference TRBV9 and TRBJ2-3, the full variable domain reads DSGVTQTPKHLITATGQRVTLRCSPRSGDLSVYWYQQSLDQGLQFLIQYYNGEERAKGNILERFSAQQFPDLHSELNLSSLELGDSALYFCASSVAPGVSTDTQYFGPGTRLTVL.

The CDR3 coding sequence is TGTGCCAGCAGCCCTATCGGGGGGAATTACAATGAGCAGTTCTTC. As protein: CASSPIGGNYNEQFF. The chain recombines TRBV7-2 with TRBJ2-1; TRBD2 matches 7 bases. Trimming removed 5 bases from V and 4 bases from J; junction bases left unmatched: 8. Germline CDR1 SGHTA, CDR2 FQGNSA. This CDR3 has 15 residues.

This clone was counted once. The V and J genes are TRBV6-2 or TRBV6-3 and TRBJ2-1; 12 bases map to TRBD2. Germline V gene data show CDR1 as MNHEY and CDR2 as SVGEGT. The CDR3 extends over 16 amino acids. The junction had 5 bases not matched to a gene; V was cut back by 4 bases and J by 4 bases. CDR3 in amino acids: CASSSRLAGAYNEQFF. CDR3 bases: TGTGCCAGCAGTTCCCGACTAGCGGGGGCTTACAATGAGCAGTTCTTC.

This chain joins TRBV5-4 and TRBJ1-2; D is uncertain. The germline V and J ends were trimmed by 4 bases and 3 bases, with 16 bases remaining between them. Germline V gene lookup returns CDR1 SGHNT and CDR2 YYREEE (reference sequence). CDR3 size: 15 residues. The CDR3 here is CASSRPGPQYYGYTF. The CDR3 DNA follows: TGTGCCAGCAGCCGCCCAGGTCCTCAATACTATGGCTACACCTTC. Full variable domain (rest looked up from reference TRBV5-4 and TRBJ1-2): ETGVTQSPTHLIKTRGQQVTLRCSSQSGHNTVSWYQQALGQGPQFIFQYYREEENGRGNFPPRFSGLQFPNYSSELNVNALELDDSALYLCASSRPGPQYYGYTFGSGTRLTVV.

The V gene is TRBV7-3, the J gene TRBJ2-3; a weak D match, TRBD2 (7 bases). The V end lost 5 bases, the J end lost 6 bases, and 18 bases lay between the germline ends. This CDR3 is 15 amino acids long. The germline V gene has CDR1 SGHTA and CDR2 FQGTGA. This CDR3 is CASSQRGDTYDTQYF. The CDR3, as DNA: TGTGCCAGCAGCCAACGGGGGGACACCTACGATACGCAGTATTTT. The variable domain in full, completed from reference TRBV7-3 and TRBJ2-3, reads GAGVSQTPSNKVTEKGKYVELRCDPISGHTALYWYRQSLGQGPEFLIYFQGTGAADDSGLPNDRFFAVRPEGSVSTLKIQRTERGDSAVYLCASSQRGDTYDTQYFGPGTRLTVL.

For this clone: A read error may account for a junction end that differs from germline. The chain joins TRBV11-2 to TRBJ2-3, with 11 bases lining up with TRBD1. In germline, CDR1 is SGHAT, CDR2 FQNNGV. This CDR3 region has 15 residues. The DNA for the CDR3 is TGTGCCAGCAGCCCCCGGACAGGGGGCACGGATACGCAGTATTTT. Translation gives CASSPRTGGTDTQYF.

The chain has TRBV11-2 and TRBJ1-6, with TRBD1 matching over 8 bases. Germline V lookup: CDR1 SGHAT, CDR2 FQNNGV. Trimming at V came to 1 base and at J to 7 bases, leaving 0 bases not matched to a gene. The CDR3 contains 14 residues. The CDR3 loop reads CASSLGDRNSPLHF. The CDR3 region has the DNA TGTGCCAGCAGCTTAGGGGACAGGAATTCACCCCTCCACTTT.

This clone was found a few times. The sample holds other DNA sequences that translate to the same CDR3. The gene calls are TRBV30 and TRBJ1-5; TRBD1 matches 8 bases. Trimming removed 3 bases from V and 5 bases from J; junction bases left unmatched: 9. The CDR3 consists of 15 residues. The germline V gene has CDR1 GTSNPN and CDR2 SVGIG (reference sequence). The DNA for the CDR3 is TGTGCCTGGAGGCCAACAGGGGGTAGAGATCAGCCCCAGCATTTT. It specifies CAWRPTGGRDQPQHF.

The chain is built from TRBV27 and TRBJ1-6; TRBD1 matches 12 bases. Germline V lookup: CDR1 MNHEY, CDR2 SMNVEV (reference sequence). Trimming cost V 2 bases and J 10 bases; bases outside gene matches: 6. The length of the CDR3 is 16 residues. CDR3 in amino acids: CASSLLRGTGGSPLHF. The CDR3 DNA is TGTGCCAGCAGTTTACTAAGGGGGACAGGGGGCTCACCCCTCCACTTT.

The V gene is TRBV7-9, the J gene TRBJ1-5; D is uncertain. V was trimmed by 1 base and J by 3 bases, leaving 16 bases between them. The CDR3 runs to 17 residues. Germline V gives CDR1 SEHNR, CDR2 FQNEAQ (reference sequence). CDR3 DNA sequence: TGTGCCAGCAGCTTAGATCTTGAGACACTGATCAATCAGCCCCAGCATTTT. Translation: CASSLDLETLINQPQHF.

This sequence joins TRBV6-5 and TRBJ2-2; D is unclear. Between the trimmed V and J ends, which lost 2 bases and 5 bases, there was a span of 9 bases. CDR1 and CDR2 (germline): MNHEY, SVGAGI. The CDR3 loop spans 14 amino acids. CDR3 loop: CASSYVSATGELFF. The CDR3 nucleotides are TGTGCCAGCAGTTACGTTAGTGCAACCGGGGAGCTGTTTTTT.

The CDR3 reads CASSLGGLNTEAFF. The CDR3, as DNA: TGTGCCAGCAGCTTAGGGGGGCTGAACACTGAAGCTTTCTTT. The gene calls are TRBV7-8 and TRBJ1-1; D may be TRBD1 (6 bases). Trimming left V 1 base short and J 0 bases short, with 6 bases between. The CDR3 runs 14 residues. The V gene's germline CDR1 is SGHVS and CDR2 FQNEAQ.

This chain joins TRBV30 and TRBJ1-2, with a possible D match to TRBD1 (5 bases). V gave up 3 bases and J gave up 8 bases, with 16 bases separating them. Germline CDR1 reads GTSNPN; CDR2 reads SVGIG (reference sequence). This CDR3 spans 13 amino acids. The CDR3 sequence is CAWSDSIRRGYTF. The CDR3 DNA sequence: TGTGCCTGGAGCGACAGTATTAGGCGGGGCTACACCTTC.

The chain employs TRBV29-1 and TRBJ2-2, with D tentatively TRBD1 (5 bases). CDR3 length equals 13 residues. Germline lookup yields CDR1 SQVTM and CDR2 ANQGSEA. V was trimmed by 6 bases and J by 1 base, leaving 9 bases between them. In DNA form, the CDR3 reads TGCAGCGTGTCCACAGGGAACACCGGGGAGCTGTTTTTT. Translating gives CSVSTGNTGELFF.

This clone was seen a few times. The chain employs TRBV3-1 (or the pseudogene TRBV3-2) and TRBJ1-5, with D uncertain. Trimming took 1 base from V and 6 from J, leaving 7 bases between them. The CDR3 has 13 residues. In germline, CDR1 is LGHDT, CDR2 YNNKEL (reference sequence). CDR3 in amino acids: CASSQGGRQPQHF. CDR3 in DNA: TGTGCCAGCAGCCAAGGAGGGCGTCAGCCCCAGCATTTT.

This clone occurred once. The chain has TRBV12-5 and TRBJ1-1, with D possibly TRBD1 on 6 matching bases. Between the trimmed V and J ends, which lost 3 bases and 0 bases, there was a span of 14 bases. The CDR3 is 16 amino acids. CDR1 and CDR2 from the germline V gene are LGHNT and FRNRAP. The CDR3 bases are TGTGCTAGTGGTTTTTCGGGGGGCGGCATGAACACTGAAGCTTTCTTT. Translation gives CASGFSGGGMNTEAFF.

This chain links TRBV9 with TRBJ1-5; 8 bases match TRBD1. Germline loops: CDR1 SGDLS, CDR2 YYNGEE. V trimming: 0 bases; J trimming: 5 bases; junction bases outside the gene matches: 4. The CDR3 runs to 15 residues. CDR3 nucleotide sequence: TGTGCCAGCAGCGTAGGAGACAGGGGTGATCAGCCCCAGCATTTT. Protein: CASSVGDRGDQPQHF.